This TCR beta chain was sequenced in a study of T-cell memory formation after mild COVID-19. 5'RACE, which relied on constant-segment primers, yielded TCR alpha and TCR beta cDNA libraries carrying sample barcodes and UMIs. Each CDR3 protein gets one entry after TCRdb re-called the 5' RACE reads with MiXCR. The data contain 350,000 to 550,000 distinct CDR3 sequences, approximately 19% of them singletons. This clonotype was counted between two and nine times. The target antigen is unknown. The study, taken as a whole, reports: Specificity for SARS-CoV-2 was not confirmed among the second-wave clones peaking on day 37. Clones contracting day 15 to 85 were balanced CD4/CD8; later expanders leaned CD4+.

This TCR derives from a man between 18 and 35 years old who had mild COVID-19 (a few samples of this study predate the infection). Cell type and time point are not known. The sequencing sample was made of PBMCs or a T cell subset sorted from them (not recorded which).

This CDR3 reads CASAHQDYRNTGELFF. CDR3 in DNA: TGTGCCAGCGCTCATCAGGACTACCGGAACACCGGGGAGCTGTTTTTT. The rearrangement uses TRBV2 and TRBJ2-2, with D possibly matching TRBD2 (6 bases). V lost 8 bases and J 1 base, leaving 17 bases between the germline ends. The CDR3 totals 16 residues. Germline V gene sequence: CDR1 SNHLY, CDR2 FYNNEI.